This passage covers 17 T cell receptor beta chains from one sample sequenced in a study of long-term antiretroviral therapy in people with HIV. Samples were assayed with immunoSEQ v3.0 at survey level. Profiled with immunoSEQ multiplex PCR; TCRdb holds only in-frame clones, not every one. The profile shows 35,000 or so clones, 70% to 90% of them singletons. This specimen was unsorted PBMCs, taken approximately 2.7 years before starting antiretroviral therapy. These receptors were obtained from a woman aged 25-40 years with HIV.

The chain joins TRBV9 to TRBJ2-3; maybe TRBD1 (6 bases). The CDR3 runs 14 residues. Germline lookup yields CDR1 SGDLS and CDR2 YYNGEE. The germline V and J ends were trimmed by 3 bases and 3 bases, with 11 bases remaining between them. The CDR3 loop is CASSDRVGTDTQYF. The CDR3 nucleotides read TGTGCCAGCAGCGACAGGGTTGGGACAGATACGCAGTATTTT.

J is TRBJ1-6 and V is TRBV5-1, with 7 bases identical to TRBD1. The CDR3 extends over 16 amino acids. CDR1 SGHRS and CDR2 YFSETQ come from the germline V gene. J gave up 0 bases and V 0 bases, and 0 bases lay outside the gene matches. In DNA form, the CDR3 reads TGCGCCAGCAGCTTGGGGGACAGCTCCTATAATTCACCCCTCCACTTT. Translated, it gives CASSLGDSSYNSPLHF.

The V and J genes are TRBV5-6 and TRBJ2-3, with D unresolved. V was shortened by 4 bases and J by 0 bases, with 21 bases between the two germline ends. This CDR3 has 18 residues. From germline, CDR1 is SGHDT and CDR2 YYEEEE. The CDR3 sequence: CASSPGLRSIVSTDTQYF. The CDR3 region has the DNA TGTGCCAGCAGCCCGGGTTTGAGGTCCATAGTGAGCACAGATACGCAGTATTTT.

J is TRBJ1-1 and V is TRBV9; 7 nucleotides agree with TRBD1. With V trimmed by 2 bases and J by 3 bases, 1 base remained unmatched. This CDR3 has 13 residues. In germline, CDR1 is SGDLS, CDR2 YYNGEE. CDR3 loop: CASSVQGDTEAFF. The CDR3 bases are TGTGCCAGCAGCGTGCAGGGGGACACTGAAGCTTTCTTT.

The chain carries TRBV28 and TRBJ1-2, with D maybe TRBD1 (6 bases). The CDR3 has 13 amino acids. CDR1 and CDR2 from the germline V gene are MDHEN and SYDVKM. Trimming cost V 7 bases and J 2 bases, with 11 bases left between them. The CDR3 region has the DNA TGTGCCAGCACCTTAGGGGGGAACTATGGCTACACCTTC. Amino acids: CASTLGGNYGYTF.

The V call is TRBV9, the J call TRBJ2-2; D is unclear. CDR1 is SGDLS, CDR2 YYNGEE, per germline. The CDR3 loop spans 14 amino acids. Trimming cost V 1 base and J 0 bases, with 4 bases left between them. CDR3 in amino acids: CASSVLSNTGELFF. Written as DNA, the CDR3 is TGTGCCAGCAGCGTATTATCGAACACCGGGGAGCTGTTTTTT.

This chain connects TRBV6-5 to TRBJ2-7; 10 bases are a match to TRBD2. V lost 2 bases, J lost 4 bases, and 5 bases stayed unmatched. The germline V gene encodes CDR1 MNHEY and CDR2 SVGAGI. CDR3 length equals 15 residues. The CDR3 nucleotides are TGTGCCAGCAGTTACGTAGCGGGAGGTTCGTACGAGCAGTACTTC. Encoded protein: CASSYVAGGSYEQYF.

This sequence joins TRBV7-9 and TRBJ1-6, with D unclear. Trimming stripped 1 base from V and 0 bases from J, with 13 bases between. The CDR3 has 18 residues. CDR1 is SEHNR, CDR2 FQNEAQ, per germline (reference sequence). The CDR3 region is CASSLDYGRSSYNSPLHF. In DNA, the CDR3 is TGTGCCAGCAGCTTAGACTATGGACGGAGCTCCTATAATTCACCCCTCCACTTT.

The J gene is TRBJ2-3, the V gene TRBV15; no definite D call. V was trimmed by 9 bases and J by 2 bases, leaving 12 bases between them. The length of the CDR3 is 13 residues. Germline V gene lookup returns CDR1 LNHNV and CDR2 YYDKDF (reference sequence). The CDR3 DNA reads TGTGCCACGCAGGTTCCTCCCACAGATACGCAGTATTTT. Protein: CATQVPPTDTQYF.

In this sample, this clone turned up once. This chain joins TRBV11-2 and TRBJ2-1, with a tentative D call TRBD1 (6 bases). Germline assignment: CDR1 SGHAT and CDR2 FQNNGV. The V gene lost 5 bases and the J gene lost 5 bases, with 10 bases spanning the gap. The CDR3 sequence is 13 residues long. The CDR3 region has the DNA TGTGCCAGCAGCACCGACAGGCACAATGAGCAGTTCTTC. This codes for CASSTDRHNEQFF. The complete variable domain, with remaining parts taken from reference TRBV11-2 and TRBJ2-1, reads EAGVAQSPRYKIIEKRQSVAFWCNPISGHATLYWYQQILGQGPKLLIQFQNNGVVDDSQLPKDRFSAERLKGVDSTLKIQPAKLEDSAVYLCASSTDRHNEQFFGPGTRLTVL.

The gene calls are TRBV7-3 and TRBJ2-5, with TRBD2 matching 7 bases. V shed 2 bases, J shed 7 bases, and the junction held 4 bases outside the gene matches. The CDR3 runs to 13 residues. Germline V gene lookup returns CDR1 SGHTA and CDR2 FQGTGA. The CDR3 region is CASSLGLVGTQYF. The DNA of the CDR3 is TGTGCCAGCAGCTTAGGACTAGTGGGGACCCAGTACTTC.

V is TRBV10-2 and J is TRBJ2-7, with TRBD1 identical over 8 bases. The junction had 10 bases not matched to a gene; V was cut back by 3 bases and J by 6 bases. Germline V gene data show CDR1 as WSHSY and CDR2 as SAAADI. The CDR3 has 15 amino acids. The DNA of the CDR3 is TGCGCCAGCAGTGAAGGGACAGGCTCGCAGGCCGAGCAGTACGTC. It yields the protein CASSEGTGSQAEQYV.

The chain recombines TRBV5-1 with TRBJ1-5; D is possibly TRBD1 (6 bases). V was cut by 8 bases and J by 5 bases, with 20 bases left in between. Germline-derived CDR1 and CDR2 are SGHRS and YFSETQ. This CDR3 region has 15 residues. The CDR3 DNA is TGCGCCAGTCTGGGGGCAAACATTTCCTATCAGCCCCAGCATTTT. Translation: CASLGANISYQPQHF.

The chain uses TRBV29-1 and TRBJ1-3; a possible D gene is TRBD1 (5 bases). The CDR3 is made up of 13 amino acids. V lost 4 bases and J 5 bases, leaving 12 bases between the germline ends. Germline V gene sequence: CDR1 SQVTM, CDR2 ANQGSEA. CDR3 in amino acids: CSVGGGSRNTIYF. In DNA form, the CDR3 reads TGCAGCGTTGGTGGGGGGTCTAGAAACACCATATATTTT.

V usage is TRBV9 and J usage is TRBJ2-7, with D perhaps TRBD1 (5 bases). This CDR3 has 14 amino acids. Per the germline V gene, CDR1 is SGDLS and CDR2 is YYNGEE. Trimming removed 2 bases at V and 0 bases at J, with 9 bases between. CDR3 residues: CASSVQGSSYEQYF. The CDR3 DNA is TGTGCCAGCAGCGTCCAGGGTAGCTCCTACGAGCAGTACTTC.

The genes are TRBV6-1 and TRBJ1-2; 8 bases align to TRBD1. The trim removed 3 bases at V and 0 bases at J, leaving 3 bases unmatched. The CDR3 extends over 15 amino acids. In germline, CDR1 is MNHNS, CDR2 SASEGT. The chain's CDR3 is CASSDRGRTNYGYTF. CDR3 sequence (DNA): TGTGCCAGCAGTGACAGGGGGCGGACTAACTATGGCTACACCTTC.

This clone appeared a single time. This chain links TRBV19 with TRBJ2-7; D is uncertain. The CDR3 consists of 13 residues. The germline V and J ends were trimmed by 5 bases and 7 bases, with 15 bases remaining between them. CDR1 and CDR2 from the germline V gene are LNHDA and SQIVND (reference sequence). In DNA form, the CDR3 reads TGTGCCAGTAGTCCCACCAAGTCTGGGGAGCAGTACTTC. Translation: CASSPTKSGEQYF.